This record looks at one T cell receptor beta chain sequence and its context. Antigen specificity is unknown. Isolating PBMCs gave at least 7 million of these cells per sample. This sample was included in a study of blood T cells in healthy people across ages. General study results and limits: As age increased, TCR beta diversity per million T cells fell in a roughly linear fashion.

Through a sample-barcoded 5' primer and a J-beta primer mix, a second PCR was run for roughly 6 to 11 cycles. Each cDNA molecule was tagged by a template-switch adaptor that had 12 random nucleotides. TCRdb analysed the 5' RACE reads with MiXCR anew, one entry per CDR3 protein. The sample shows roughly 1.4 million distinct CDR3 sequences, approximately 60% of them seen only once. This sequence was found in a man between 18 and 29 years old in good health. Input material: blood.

CDR3 in amino acids: CASSLLRGYTDTQYF. DNA for the CDR3: TGTGCCAGCAGTTTGTTACGGGGATACACAGATACGCAGTATTTT. V and J are TRBV27 and TRBJ2-3; D is perhaps TRBD2 (5 bases). This CDR3 contains 15 residues. Germline V gene lookup returns CDR1 MNHEY and CDR2 SMNVEV (reference sequence). V gave up 3 bases and J gave up 2 bases, with 12 bases separating them.